Listed here are 23 T cell receptor beta chains from one sample, sequenced in a study of regulatory T cells in long-lasting Graves disease. Indicated time point: newly diagnosed GD, antithyroid drugs for less than 3 months. PBMCs were the source of the RNA used for TCR sequencing. To make TCR beta libraries, researchers used iRepertoire HTBI primers and Arm-PCR of CDR3 regions. TCRdb re-called the multiplex PCR reads through MiXCR, storing one row per CDR3 protein. In the table there are about 540,000 distinct CDR3 sequences, roughly 14% of which are singletons. These data were also filed under a second study, of T cells in Graves' hyperthyroidism and ophthalmopathy.

This material consisted of peripheral blood mononuclear cells (PBMCs), taken at new diagnosis, from a patient treated with antithyroid drugs. The receptors were gathered from a man aged 30 to 39 with Graves disease.

Ten or more counts support this clonotype. The chain couples TRBV29-1 to TRBJ1-1; no clear D gene. Germline CDR1 is SQVTM and CDR2 is ANQGSEA. V shed 0 bases and J shed 11 bases, with 16 bases lying between them. The CDR3 is 13 amino acids. DNA of the CDR3: TGCAGCGTTGAAGATCTAACGGGATTGAGTGCTTTCTTT. Amino acid sequence: CSVEDLTGLSAFF.

This clonotype was counted between two and nine times. CDR3 residues: CASSGFGTRNTYEQYF. CDR3 sequence (DNA): TGTGCCAGCTCAGGTTTTGGGACCCGGAATACCTACGAGCAGTACTTC. V gene TRBV18 combines with J gene TRBJ2-7; tentatively, D is TRBD1 or TRBD2 (5 bases each). Germline CDR1 reads KGHSH; CDR2 reads LQKENI. The CDR3 sequence is 16 residues long. Trimming shortened V by 5 bases and J by 2 bases, and 19 bases separated the two germline ends.

This clonotype was observed at least ten times. The chain has TRBV29-1 and TRBJ2-1, with 7 positions matching TRBD1. Germline trimming cut 6 bases from V and 5 bases from J; bases unmatched to any gene: 7. The germline V gene encodes CDR1 SQVTM and CDR2 ANQGSEA. The CDR3 length is 13 residues. CDR3 DNA: TGCAGCGTCGATGACAGGGCTCACAATGAGCAGTTCTTC. This translates into CSVDDRAHNEQFF.

J is TRBJ1-2 and V is TRBV20-1; perhaps TRBD1 as D (5 bases). This CDR3 comprises 14 residues. Germline values: CDR1 DFQATT, CDR2 SNEGSKA (reference sequence). The CDR3 loop is CSGGVWGGNYGYTF. In DNA, the CDR3 is TGCAGCGGCGGGGTATGGGGCGGTAACTATGGCTACACCTTC.

The table lists this clonotype with many counts. This sequence joins TRBV11-2 and TRBJ1-6; D is undetermined. The germline CDR1 and CDR2 sequences are SGHAT and FQNNGV. V dropped 0 bases and J dropped 7 bases, with 10 bases sitting between them. CDR3 size: 15 residues. The CDR3 bases are TGTGCCAGCAGCTTAGAAGAGGGTTTGAATTCACCCCTCCACTTT. Amino acid sequence: CASSLEEGLNSPLHF.

The CDR3 loop reads CASSGDTYNSPLHF. CDR3 nucleotide sequence: TGTGCCAGTAGTGGAGACACCTATAATTCACCCCTCCACTTT. The V call is TRBV19, the J call TRBJ1-6; unclear D gene. Trimming pared 5 bases from V and 2 bases from J, leaving 7 bases between. The CDR3 covers 14 residues. Germline loops: CDR1 LNHDA, CDR2 SQIVND (reference sequence).

As concerns this clonotype: Given a much more abundant clone one base away, this may be a read error. The chain carries TRBV27 and TRBJ1-2; no definite D call. This CDR3 comprises 12 residues. V dropped 5 bases and J dropped 8 bases, with 12 bases sitting between them. CDR1 is MNHEY, CDR2 SMNVEV, per germline (reference sequence). CDR3: CASSLTEGGYTF. CDR3 DNA sequence: TGTGCCAGCAGTCTCACCGAAGGAGGCTACACCTTC.

This chain uses TRBV5-1 with TRBJ1-3, with a tentative D call TRBD1 (5 bases). V lost 4 bases to trimming and J lost 7 bases, with 15 bases between them. The CDR3 extends over 14 amino acids. CDR1 is SGHRS, CDR2 YFSETQ, per germline. The CDR3 sequence is CASSPGGGENTIYF. CDR3 nucleotides: TGCGCCAGCAGCCCCGGGGGAGGGGAGAACACCATATATTTT.

The gene calls are TRBV5-4 and TRBJ1-1; weak D call: TRBD1 (6 bases). The CDR3 extends over 16 amino acids. Germline V gene lookup returns CDR1 SGHNT and CDR2 YYREEE (reference sequence). V lost 4 bases and J 0 bases, leaving 16 bases between the germline ends. DNA for the CDR3: TGTGCCAGCAGCAGGTGGGGGGCCTGGATGAACACTGAAGCTTTCTTT. Translated: CASSRWGAWMNTEAFF.

This clonotype has more than one count but fewer than ten. This may be a read error: a much more frequent sequence differs by one nucleotide. The genes are TRBV6-1 and TRBJ2-7, with a weak D call TRBD2 (5 bases). Per the germline V gene, CDR1 is MNHNS and CDR2 is SASEGT. The CDR3 has 14 amino acids. The CDR3 sequence is CAGSVAGLPQEQYF. In DNA, the CDR3 is TGTGCCGGCAGTGTGGCCGGACTGCCCCAAGAGCAGTACTTC.

This clonotype was detected many times. V is TRBV7-2 and J is TRBJ1-2; D not resolved. Germline V lookup: CDR1 SGHTA, CDR2 FQGNSA. Trimming pared 3 bases from V and 4 bases from J, leaving 12 bases between. The CDR3 sequence is 14 residues long. The CDR3 loop is CASSFAPGGYGYTF. The DNA of the CDR3 is TGTGCCAGCAGCTTCGCACCAGGAGGCTATGGCTACACCTTC.

In regard to this clonotype: Given a much more abundant clone one base away, this may be a read error. The conserved phenylalanine or tryptophan is not found at the CDR3 terminus, so this likely reflects a read error. The chain joins TRBV11-3 to TRBJ2-3; a weak D match, TRBD2 (6 bases). The CDR3 is 12 residues long. Germline CDR1 is SGHNT and CDR2 is YENEEA. V was pared by 5 bases and J by 8 bases, with 11 bases between. As DNA, the CDR3 is TGTGCCAGCAGCGAGGGGACTCGTACGCAGTATTTG. Encoded protein: CASSEGTRTQYL.

This chain connects TRBV2 to TRBJ1-1; D is possibly TRBD1 (6 bases). The germline V gene has CDR1 SNHLY and CDR2 FYNNEI. This CDR3 has 14 residues. V lost 4 bases to trimming and J lost 1 base, with 10 bases between them. The CDR3, as DNA: TGTGCCAGCAGTGTCTCGGGGGCGAACACTGAAGCTTTCTTT. Residues: CASSVSGANTEAFF.

This clonotype was recorded at least ten times. V is TRBV2 and J is TRBJ2-1; D is undetermined. The ends were cut back, 0 bases at V and 10 bases at J, with 13 bases in the middle. The germline gives CDR1 SNHLY, CDR2 FYNNEI. The CDR3 has 14 amino acids. The CDR3 region has the DNA TGTGCCAGCAGTGAAGCTAACGACAAGAAGGAGCAGTTCTTC. Residues: CASSEANDKKEQFF. Combining the CDR3 with reference TRBV2 and TRBJ2-1 gives the whole variable domain EPEVTQTPSHQVTQMGQEVILRCVPISNHLYFYWYRQILGQKVEFLVSFYNNEISEKSEIFDDQFSVERPDGSNFTLKIRSTKLEDSAMYFCASSEANDKKEQFFGPGTRLTVL.

This clonotype was counted ten times or more. V is TRBV12-3 or TRBV12-4 and J is TRBJ2-7, with 10 bases identical to TRBD1. The V and J ends lost 2 bases and 4 bases, in that order; junction bases with no gene match: 5. There are 15 residues in the CDR3. CDR3 DNA: TGTGCCAGCAGTTTACTACGGGACAGGGGATACGAGCAGTACTTC. This gives the protein CASSLLRDRGYEQYF.

This clonotype has ten or more counts. The V call is TRBV7-9, the J call TRBJ2-7; 11 bases agree with TRBD2. Germline V gene data show CDR1 as SEHNR and CDR2 as FQNEAQ (reference sequence). The CDR3 sequence is 16 residues long. V lost 2 bases and J lost 3; bases outside the gene matches: 6. Here the CDR3 DNA reads TGTGCCAGCAGCTTAATACTAGCGGGAGTTGTCTACGAGCAGTACTTC. Encoded protein: CASSLILAGVVYEQYF.

Comment on this clonotype: A clone one base away is much larger, so this may be a read error. The chain is built from TRBV24-1 and TRBJ2-5, with 8 bases identical to TRBD1. Germline V gene sequence: CDR1 KGHDR, CDR2 SFDVKD. V lost 4 bases and J lost 9; bases outside the gene matches: 12. This CDR3 is 15 amino acids long. CDR3 coding DNA: TGTGCCACCAGTGAAACCCCCGACAGGGGCGAGGCCCAGTACTTC. It is translated as CATSETPDRGEAQYF.

This clonotype was detected ten times or more. The chain uses TRBV13 and TRBJ2-7; 8 positions agree with TRBD1. The V and J ends lost 5 bases and 2 bases, in that order; junction bases with no gene match: 5. CDR3 size: 14 residues. Germline V gene data show CDR1 as PRHDT and CDR2 as FYEKMQ (reference sequence). The CDR3 DNA sequence: TGTGCCAGCAGCGCAAGGGACAGGCCCTACGAGCAGTACTTC. It is translated as CASSARDRPYEQYF.

This clonotype was detected ten times or more. This sequence joins TRBV30 and TRBJ2-7; perhaps TRBD2 as D (6 bases). Germline V CDR1 and CDR2: GTSNPN, SVGIG (reference sequence). The V and J ends lost 0 bases and 2 bases respectively, with 11 bases between them. CDR3 length: 14 residues. The DNA for the CDR3 is TGTGCCTGGAGTGTAAAGGCGGGAACCTACGAGCAGTACTTC. The encoded protein is CAWSVKAGTYEQYF.

This clonotype showed up many times. V is TRBV5-5 and J is TRBJ2-1; weak D call: TRBD1 (6 bases). Germline V gives CDR1 SGHKS, CDR2 YYEKEE (reference sequence). V shed 2 bases and J shed 1 base, with 10 bases lying between them. There are 15 residues in the CDR3. CDR3 DNA: TGTGCCAGCAGCTTTCAAACAGGGTCCTACAATGAGCAGTTCTTC. As protein: CASSFQTGSYNEQFF.

The sample holds many counts of this clonotype. The chain combines TRBV20-1 with TRBJ2-1; D is unclear. The CDR3 is 13 amino acids. Trimming removed 4 bases from V and 2 bases from J, with 9 bases in between. Per germline, CDR1 DFQATT and CDR2 SNEGSKA (reference sequence). The CDR3 is CSAKRPTYNEQFF. CDR3 DNA: TGCAGTGCTAAGAGGCCAACCTACAATGAGCAGTTCTTC.

The CDR3 DNA sequence: TGCAGCGTTGATCTCGGGGGATCAGGCTCCTACGAGCAGTACTTC. It translates to CSVDLGGSGSYEQYF. The gene calls are TRBV29-1 and TRBJ2-7, with TRBD2 as a possible D gene (6 bases). The length of the CDR3 is 15 residues. Germline loops: CDR1 SQVTM, CDR2 ANQGSEA. V was shortened by 3 bases and J by 0 bases, with 15 bases between the two germline ends.

V gene TRBV30 combines with J gene TRBJ2-1; 8 positions match TRBD2. Germline V gene sequence: CDR1 GTSNPN, CDR2 SVGIG (reference sequence). V shed 2 bases and J 0 bases; nucleotides not matched to a gene: 6. The CDR3 consists of 16 residues. Here the CDR3 reads CAWSPAGVISYNEQFF. The CDR3 coding sequence is TGTGCCTGGAGTCCAGCGGGAGTTATCTCCTACAATGAGCAGTTCTTC.